This T cell receptor (beta chain) was documented in a study of blood T cells in healthy people across ages. General study points: When one million T cells were used, diversity estimates were thought to be underestimates. Because donor CMV status was unknown, expanded clonotype changes were possibly confounded.

This clonotype has only a few counts. What it binds is not known. Sample-barcoded 5' priming and a J-beta primer mix drove a second PCR of about 6 to 12 cycles. TCRdb itself ran the 5' RACE reads through MiXCR, one entry per CDR3 protein. The sample includes about 650,000 distinct CDR3 sequences, approximately 52% seen only once; the top ten take about 13%. A minimum of 5 micrograms of total RNA was extracted per sample. This TCR derives from a woman older than 75 in good health. Specimen: blood.

The CDR3 DNA is TGCAGTGCTAGGACAGGGAATACCGGGGAGCTGTTTTTT. It yields the protein CSARTGNTGELFF. The V and J genes are TRBV20-1 and TRBJ2-2; 7 bases fit TRBD1. Germline V lookup: CDR1 DFQATT, CDR2 SNEGSKA (reference sequence). This CDR3 has 13 residues. V shed 3 bases and J 5 bases; nucleotides not matched to a gene: 3.